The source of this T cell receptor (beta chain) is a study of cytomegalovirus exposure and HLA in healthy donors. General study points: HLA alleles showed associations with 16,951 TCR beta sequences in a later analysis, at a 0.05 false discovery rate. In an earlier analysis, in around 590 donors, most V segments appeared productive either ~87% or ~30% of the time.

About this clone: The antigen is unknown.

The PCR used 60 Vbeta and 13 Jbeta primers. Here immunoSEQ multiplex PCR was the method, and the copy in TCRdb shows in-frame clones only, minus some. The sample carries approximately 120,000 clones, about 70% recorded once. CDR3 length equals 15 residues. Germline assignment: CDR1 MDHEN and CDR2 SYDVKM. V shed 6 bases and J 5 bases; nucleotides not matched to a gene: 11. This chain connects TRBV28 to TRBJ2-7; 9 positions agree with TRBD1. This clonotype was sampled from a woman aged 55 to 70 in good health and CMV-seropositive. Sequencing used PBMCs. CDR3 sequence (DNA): TGTGCCAGCAGCCCAGGGACAGGGTTGTTCAACGAGCAGTACTTC. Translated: CASSPGTGLFNEQYF.